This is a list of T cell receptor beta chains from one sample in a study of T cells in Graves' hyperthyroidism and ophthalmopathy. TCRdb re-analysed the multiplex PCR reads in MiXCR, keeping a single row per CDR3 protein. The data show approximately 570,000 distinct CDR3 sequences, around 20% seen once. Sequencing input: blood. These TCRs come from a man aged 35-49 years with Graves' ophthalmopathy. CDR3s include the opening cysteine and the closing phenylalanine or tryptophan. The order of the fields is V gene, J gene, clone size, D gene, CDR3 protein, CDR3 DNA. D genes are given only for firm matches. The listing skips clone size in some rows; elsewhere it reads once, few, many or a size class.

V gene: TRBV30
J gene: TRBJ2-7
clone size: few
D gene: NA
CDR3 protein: CAWGGIEQYF
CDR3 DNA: TGTGCCTGGGGGGGTATCGAGCAGTACTTC

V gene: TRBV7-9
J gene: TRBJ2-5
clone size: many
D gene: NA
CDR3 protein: CASSLNTEETQYF
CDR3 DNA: TGTGCCAGCAGCTTAAACACGGAAGAGACCCAGTACTTC

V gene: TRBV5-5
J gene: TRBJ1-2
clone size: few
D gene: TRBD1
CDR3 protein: CASSGLGTESFNYGYTF
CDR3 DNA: TGTGCCAGCAGCGGCTTGGGGACAGAATCCTTTAACTATGGCTACACCTTC

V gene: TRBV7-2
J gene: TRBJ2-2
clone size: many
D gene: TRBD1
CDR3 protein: CASSLRFGRGHTGELFF
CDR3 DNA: TGTGCCAGCAGCTTGAGATTTGGCAGGGGGCACACCGGGGAGCTGTTTTTT

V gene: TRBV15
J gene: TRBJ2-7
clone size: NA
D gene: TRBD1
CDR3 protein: CATSTGGYEQYF
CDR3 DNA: TGTGCCACCAGCACAGGGGGTTACGAGCAGTACTTC

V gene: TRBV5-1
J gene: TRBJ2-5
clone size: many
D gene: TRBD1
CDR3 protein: CASSGTAQETQYF
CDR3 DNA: TGCGCCAGCAGCGGGACAGCACAAGAGACCCAGTACTTC

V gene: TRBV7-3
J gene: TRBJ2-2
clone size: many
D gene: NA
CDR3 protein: CASSSGITGELFF
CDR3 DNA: TGTGCCAGCAGCTCTGGGATCACCGGGGAGCTGTTTTTT

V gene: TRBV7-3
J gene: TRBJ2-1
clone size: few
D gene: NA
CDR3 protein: CASSEGRLNEQFF
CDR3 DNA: TGTGCCAGCAGCGAAGGCAGGCTTAATGAGCAGTTCTTC

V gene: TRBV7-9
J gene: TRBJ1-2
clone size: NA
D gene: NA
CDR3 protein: CASSLLGADGLLGGYTF
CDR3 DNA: TGTGCCAGCAGCTTATTAGGGGCAGACGGACTACTTGGTGGCTACACCTTC

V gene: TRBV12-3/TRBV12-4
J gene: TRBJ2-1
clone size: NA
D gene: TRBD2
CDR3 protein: CASKAGEYEQFF
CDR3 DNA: TGTGCCAGCAAGGCGGGAGAGTATGAGCAGTTCTTC

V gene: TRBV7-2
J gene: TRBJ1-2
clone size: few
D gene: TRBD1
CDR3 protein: CASSSRQGAPNYGYTF
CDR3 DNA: TGTGCCAGCAGCTCGAGACAGGGGGCGCCTAACTATGGCTACACCTTC

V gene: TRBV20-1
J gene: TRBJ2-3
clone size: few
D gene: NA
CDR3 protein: CSASWRRGSTDTQYF
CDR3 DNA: TGCAGTGCTAGCTGGCGACGGGGTAGCACAGATACGCAGTATTTT

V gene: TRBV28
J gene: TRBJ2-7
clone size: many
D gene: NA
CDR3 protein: CASLAASYEQYF
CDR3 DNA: TGTGCCAGCTTAGCGGCCTCCTACGAGCAGTACTTC

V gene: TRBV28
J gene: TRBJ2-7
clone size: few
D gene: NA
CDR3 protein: CASSSGAGLGEQYF
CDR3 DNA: TGTGCCAGCAGTTCGGGCGCAGGGCTGGGCGAGCAGTACTTC

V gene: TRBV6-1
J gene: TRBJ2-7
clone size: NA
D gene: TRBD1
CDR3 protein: CASSVRGQGKYEQYF
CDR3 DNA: TGTGCCAGCAGCGTTCGGGGACAGGGGAAATACGAGCAGTACTTC

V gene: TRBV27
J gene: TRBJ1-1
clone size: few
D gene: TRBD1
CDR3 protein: CASSLSGQAAFF
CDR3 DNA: TGTGCCAGCAGTTTATCAGGACAGGCGGCTTTCTTT

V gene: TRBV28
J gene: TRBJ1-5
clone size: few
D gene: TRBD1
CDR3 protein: CASSLPQGTIHQPQHF
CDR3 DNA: TGTGCCAGCAGTTTACCACAGGGGACTATCCATCAGCCCCAGCATTTT

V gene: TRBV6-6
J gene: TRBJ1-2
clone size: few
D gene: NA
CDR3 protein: CASSYQGNYGYTF
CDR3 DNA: TGTGCCAGCAGTTACCAGGGGAACTATGGCTACACCTTC

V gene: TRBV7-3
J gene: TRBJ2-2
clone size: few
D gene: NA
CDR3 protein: CASSSQRSGELFF
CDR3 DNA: TGTGCCAGCAGCTCACAGCGCTCCGGGGAGCTGTTTTTT

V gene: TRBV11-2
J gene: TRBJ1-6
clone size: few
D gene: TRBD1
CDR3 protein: CASSLQSGGPNSPLHF
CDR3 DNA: TGTGCCAGCAGCCTCCAGTCAGGGGGCCCGAATTCACCCCTCCACTTT

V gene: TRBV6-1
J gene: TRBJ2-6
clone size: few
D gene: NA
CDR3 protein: CASSSHQTGANVLTF
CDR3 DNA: TGTGCCAGCAGTTCCCACCAAACTGGGGCCAACGTCCTGACTTTC

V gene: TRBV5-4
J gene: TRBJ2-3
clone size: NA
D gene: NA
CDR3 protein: CASSFGGGAMDTQYF
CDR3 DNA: TGTGCCAGCAGCTTTGGAGGGGGGGCCATGGATACGCAGTATTTT

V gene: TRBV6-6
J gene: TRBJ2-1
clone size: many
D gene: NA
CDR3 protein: CASSYSWGQQYNEQFF
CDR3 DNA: TGTGCCAGCAGTTACTCTTGGGGACAACAATACAATGAGCAGTTCTTC

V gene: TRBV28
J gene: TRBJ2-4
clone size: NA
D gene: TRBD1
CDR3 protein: CASLGQGLKNIQYF
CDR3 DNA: TGTGCCAGCCTGGGACAGGGACTAAAAAACATTCAGTACTTC

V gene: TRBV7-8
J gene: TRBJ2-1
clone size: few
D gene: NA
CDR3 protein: CASSLAGDSYNEQFF
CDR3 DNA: TGTGCCAGCAGCTTAGCGGGGGACTCCTACAATGAGCAGTTCTTC

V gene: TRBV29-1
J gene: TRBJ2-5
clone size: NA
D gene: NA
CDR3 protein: CSLGRGGFGETQYF
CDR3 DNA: TGCAGCCTTGGGAGGGGGGGCTTTGGGGAGACCCAGTACTTC

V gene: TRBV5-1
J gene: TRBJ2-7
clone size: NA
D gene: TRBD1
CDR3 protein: CASSLLRGGVDEQYF
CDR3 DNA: TGCGCCAGCAGCCTTCTTCGAGGGGGCGTCGACGAGCAGTACTTC

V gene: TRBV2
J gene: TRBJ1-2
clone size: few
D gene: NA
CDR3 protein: CASSEVEVAWDGYTF
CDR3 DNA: TGTGCCAGCAGTGAGGTTGAGGTTGCGTGGGATGGCTACACCTTC

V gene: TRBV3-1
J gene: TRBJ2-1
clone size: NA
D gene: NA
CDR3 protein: CASSPPLGEQFF
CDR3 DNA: TGTGCCAGCAGCCCGCCCCTAGGTGAGCAGTTCTTC

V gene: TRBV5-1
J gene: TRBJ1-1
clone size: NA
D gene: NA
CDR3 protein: CASSLALRGGYLDTEAFF
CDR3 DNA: TGCGCCAGCAGCTTGGCACTGCGCGGAGGATACTTGGACACTGAAGCTTTCTTT

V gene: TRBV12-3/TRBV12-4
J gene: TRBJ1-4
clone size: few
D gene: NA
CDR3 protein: CASSSHGGFDEKLFF
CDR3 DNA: TGTGCCAGCAGTTCCCACGGGGGGTTTGATGAAAAACTGTTTTTT

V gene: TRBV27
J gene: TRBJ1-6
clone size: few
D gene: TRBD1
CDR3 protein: CASSAILSRDRGRVGSPLHF
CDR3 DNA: TGTGCCAGCAGTGCTATCCTTAGCCGGGACAGGGGGCGAGTTGGTTCACCCCTCCACTTT

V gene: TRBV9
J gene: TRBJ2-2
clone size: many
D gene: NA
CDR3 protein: CASSLGLGANTGELFF
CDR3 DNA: TGTGCCAGCAGCCTTGGACTGGGAGCGAACACCGGGGAGCTGTTTTTT

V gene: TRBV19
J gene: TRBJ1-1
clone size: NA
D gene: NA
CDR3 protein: CASSLNPTLNTEAFF
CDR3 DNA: TGTGCCAGTAGTCTAAACCCCACCTTGAACACTGAAGCTTTCTTT

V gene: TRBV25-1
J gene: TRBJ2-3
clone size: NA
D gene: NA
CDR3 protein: CASSEWGSSTDTQYF
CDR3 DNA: TGTGCCAGCAGTGAATGGGGGTCAAGCACAGATACGCAGTATTTT

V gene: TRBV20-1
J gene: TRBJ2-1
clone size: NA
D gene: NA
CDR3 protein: CSARTTRLIYNEQFF
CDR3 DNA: TGCAGTGCTCGAACAACTAGGCTTATTTACAATGAGCAGTTCTTC

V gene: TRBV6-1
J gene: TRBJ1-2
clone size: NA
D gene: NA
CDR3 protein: CASKSGNYGYTF
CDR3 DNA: TGTGCCAGCAAGAGCGGCAACTATGGCTACACCTTC

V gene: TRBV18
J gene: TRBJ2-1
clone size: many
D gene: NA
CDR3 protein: CASSPGPGEQFF
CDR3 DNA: TGTGCCAGCTCACCCGGACCGGGTGAGCAGTTCTTC

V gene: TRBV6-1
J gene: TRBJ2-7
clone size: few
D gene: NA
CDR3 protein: CASSTVADYEQYF
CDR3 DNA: TGTGCCAGCTCAACGGTAGCGGACTACGAGCAGTACTTC

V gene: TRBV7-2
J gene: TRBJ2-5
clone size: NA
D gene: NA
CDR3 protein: CARSSGASETQYF
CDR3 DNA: TGTGCCAGAAGCTCAGGAGCTAGCGAGACCCAGTACTTC

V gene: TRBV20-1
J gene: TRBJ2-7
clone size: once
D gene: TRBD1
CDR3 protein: CSASDLTGTYEQYF
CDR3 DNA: TGCAGTGCTAGCGACCTGACAGGGACCTACGAGCAGTACTTC

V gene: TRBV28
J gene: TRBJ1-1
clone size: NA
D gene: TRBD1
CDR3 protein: CASITGVNTEAFF
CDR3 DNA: TGTGCCAGCATCACAGGGGTGAACACTGAAGCTTTCTTT

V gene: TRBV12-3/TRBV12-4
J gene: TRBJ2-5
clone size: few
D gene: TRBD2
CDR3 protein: CASSLLAVGETQYF
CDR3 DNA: TGTGCCAGCAGTTTACTAGCGGTAGGGGAGACCCAGTACTTC

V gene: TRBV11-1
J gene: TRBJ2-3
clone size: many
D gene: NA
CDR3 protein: CASSLRGDLTDTQYF
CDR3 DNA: TGTGCCAGCAGCTTACGCGGGGACCTCACAGATACGCAGTATTTT

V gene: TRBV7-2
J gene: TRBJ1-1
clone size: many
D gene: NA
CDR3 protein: CASSLGGMNTEAFF
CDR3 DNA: TGTGCCAGCAGCTTAGGCGGCATGAACACTGAAGCTTTCTTT

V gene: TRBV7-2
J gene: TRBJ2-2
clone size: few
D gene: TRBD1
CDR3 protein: CASSSTGGARGELFF
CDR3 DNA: TGTGCCAGCAGCTCGACAGGGGGCGCGAGGGGGGAGCTGTTTTTT

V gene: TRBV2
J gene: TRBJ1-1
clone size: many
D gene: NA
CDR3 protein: CASSRQVNTEAFF
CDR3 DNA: TGTGCCAGCAGTAGACAGGTGAACACTGAAGCTTTCTTT

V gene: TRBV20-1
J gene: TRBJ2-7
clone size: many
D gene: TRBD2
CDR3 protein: CSARSGTTYYEQYF
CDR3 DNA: TGCAGTGCTAGGTCCGGGACTACCTACTACGAGCAGTACTTC

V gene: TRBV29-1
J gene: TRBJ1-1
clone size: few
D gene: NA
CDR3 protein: CSVGEPPMSGYTEAFF
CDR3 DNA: TGCAGCGTTGGAGAACCACCCATGTCAGGGTACACTGAAGCTTTCTTT

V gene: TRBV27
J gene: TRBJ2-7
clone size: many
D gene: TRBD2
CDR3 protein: CASSSRLAVVRDEQYF
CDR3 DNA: TGTGCCAGCAGTTCCCGACTAGCGGTAGTAAGGGACGAGCAGTACTTC

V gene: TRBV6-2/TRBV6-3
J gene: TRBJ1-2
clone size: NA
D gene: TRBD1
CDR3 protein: CASRGTGQGTNYGYTF
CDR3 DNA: TGTGCCAGCAGAGGGACCGGACAGGGGACGAACTATGGCTACACCTTC

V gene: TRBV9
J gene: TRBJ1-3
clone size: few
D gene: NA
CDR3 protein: CASSPPYRQFGNTIYF
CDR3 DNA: TGTGCCAGCAGCCCCCCTTATCGACAGTTTGGAAACACCATATATTTT

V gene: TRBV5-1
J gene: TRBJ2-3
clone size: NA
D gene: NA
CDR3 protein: CASSLAVGSTDTQYF
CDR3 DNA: TGCGCCAGCAGCTTGGCGGTGGGTAGCACAGATACGCAGTATTTT

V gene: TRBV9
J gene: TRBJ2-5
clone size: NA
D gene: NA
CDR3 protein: CASSVRGGAGQETQYF
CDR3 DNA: TGTGCCAGCAGCGTACGAGGGGGGGCTGGGCAAGAGACCCAGTACTTC

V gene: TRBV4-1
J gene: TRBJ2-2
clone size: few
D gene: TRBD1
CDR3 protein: CASSHPGQGGHTGELFF
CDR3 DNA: TGCGCCAGCAGCCACCCGGGACAGGGCGGCCACACCGGGGAGCTGTTTTTT

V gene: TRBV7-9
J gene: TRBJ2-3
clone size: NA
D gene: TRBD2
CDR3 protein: CASSLMAGEADTQYF
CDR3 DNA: TGTGCCAGCAGCTTAATGGCGGGAGAAGCAGATACGCAGTATTTT

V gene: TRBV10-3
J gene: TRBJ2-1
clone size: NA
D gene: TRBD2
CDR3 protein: CAISESAGLAGFNEQFF
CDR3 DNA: TGTGCCATCAGTGAGTCGGCGGGACTAGCAGGATTCAATGAGCAGTTCTTC